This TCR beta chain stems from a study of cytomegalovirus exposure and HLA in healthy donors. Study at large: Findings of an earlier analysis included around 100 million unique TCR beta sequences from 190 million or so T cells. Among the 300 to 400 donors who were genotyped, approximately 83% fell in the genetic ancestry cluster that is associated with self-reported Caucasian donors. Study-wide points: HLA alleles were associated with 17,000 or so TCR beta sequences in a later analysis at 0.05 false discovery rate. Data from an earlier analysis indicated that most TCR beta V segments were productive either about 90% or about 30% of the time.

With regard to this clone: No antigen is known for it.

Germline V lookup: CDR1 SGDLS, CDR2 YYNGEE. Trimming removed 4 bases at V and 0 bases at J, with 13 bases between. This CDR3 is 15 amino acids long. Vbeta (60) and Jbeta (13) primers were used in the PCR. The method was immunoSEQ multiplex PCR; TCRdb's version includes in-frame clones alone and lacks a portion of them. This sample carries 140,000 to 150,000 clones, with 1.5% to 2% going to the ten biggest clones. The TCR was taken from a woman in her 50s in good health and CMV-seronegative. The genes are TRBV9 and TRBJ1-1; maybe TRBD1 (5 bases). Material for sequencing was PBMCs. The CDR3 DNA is TGTGCCAGCAGCCCCCAGGCAGGGTTGAACACTGAAGCTTTCTTT. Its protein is CASSPQAGLNTEAFF.